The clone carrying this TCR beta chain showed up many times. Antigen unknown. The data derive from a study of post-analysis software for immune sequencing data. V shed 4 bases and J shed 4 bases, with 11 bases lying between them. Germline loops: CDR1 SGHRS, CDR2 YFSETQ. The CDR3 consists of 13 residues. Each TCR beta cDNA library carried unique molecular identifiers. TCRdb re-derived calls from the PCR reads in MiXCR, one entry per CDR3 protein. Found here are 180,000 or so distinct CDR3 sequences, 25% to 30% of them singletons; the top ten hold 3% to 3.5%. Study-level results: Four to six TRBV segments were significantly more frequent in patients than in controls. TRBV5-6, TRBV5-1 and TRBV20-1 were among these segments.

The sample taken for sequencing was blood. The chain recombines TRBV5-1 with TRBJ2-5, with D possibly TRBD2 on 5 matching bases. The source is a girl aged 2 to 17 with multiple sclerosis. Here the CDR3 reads CASSSGGGETQYF. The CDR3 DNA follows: TGCGCCAGCAGCAGCGGTGGAGGAGAGACCCAGTACTTC.